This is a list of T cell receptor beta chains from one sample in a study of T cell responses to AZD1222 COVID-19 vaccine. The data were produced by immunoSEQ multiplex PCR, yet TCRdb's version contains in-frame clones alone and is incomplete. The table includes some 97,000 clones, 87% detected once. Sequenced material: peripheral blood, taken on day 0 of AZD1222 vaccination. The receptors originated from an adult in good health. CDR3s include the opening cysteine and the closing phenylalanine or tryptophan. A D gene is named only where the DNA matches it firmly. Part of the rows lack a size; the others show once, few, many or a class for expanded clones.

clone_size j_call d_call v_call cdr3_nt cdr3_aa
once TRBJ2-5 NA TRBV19 TGTGCCAGTACCATCGGCCAGGGAGTAGAGGAGACCCAGTACTTC CASTIGQGVEETQYF
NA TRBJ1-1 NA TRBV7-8 TGTGCCAGCATCCAAGGACATTTGAACACTGAAGCTTTCTTT CASIQGHLNTEAFF
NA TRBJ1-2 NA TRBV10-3 TGTGCCATCAGTGAGGAGCAGGGCCGCGGGCCTAACTATGGCTACACCTTC CAISEEQGRGPNYGYTF
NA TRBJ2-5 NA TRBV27 TGTGCCAGCAGTTTATCCGGCCAAAGGGGGGAAAGCGCCCAGTACTTC CASSLSGQRGESAQYF
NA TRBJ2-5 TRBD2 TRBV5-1 TGCGCCAGCGCCACCGGGGGGGGAGAGACCCAGTACTTC CASATGGGETQYF
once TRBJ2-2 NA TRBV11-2 TGTGCCAGCAGCTTAGTCTCGGGCCTCACCGGGGAGCTGTTTTTT CASSLVSGLTGELFF
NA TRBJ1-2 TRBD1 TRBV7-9 TGTGCCAGCAGCGATTCCGGGACAGGGGTCCGGGGCTACACCTTC CASSDSGTGVRGYTF
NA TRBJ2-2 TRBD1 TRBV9 TGTGCCAGCAGCGGAGGGACAGGTGGCACCGGGGAGCTGTTTTTT CASSGGTGGTGELFF
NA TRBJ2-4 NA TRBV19 TGTGCCAGTAGTGTTGGACCTGGGCAAAACATTCAGTACTTC CASSVGPGQNIQYF
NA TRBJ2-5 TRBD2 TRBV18 TGTGCCAGCTCAGTGGGACTAGCCGGCGAGACCCAGTACTTC CASSVGLAGETQYF
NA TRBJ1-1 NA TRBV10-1 TGCGCCAGCACTAAGACACTGAACACTGAAGCTTTCTTT CASTKTLNTEAFF
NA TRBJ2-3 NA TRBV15 TGTGCCACCAGCAGAGTCCGGACTTTCACAGATACGCAGTATTTT CATSRVRTFTDTQYF
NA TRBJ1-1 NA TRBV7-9 TGTGCCAGCAGCTTAGCCCCGGGAGCTTTCTTT CASSLAPGAFF
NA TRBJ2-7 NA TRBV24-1 TGTGCCACCAGTGGCGGGTCCTACGAGCAGTACTTC CATSGGSYEQYF
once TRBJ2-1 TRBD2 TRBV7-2 TGTGCCAGCAGCTTTACTAGCGGGGGGTATGTGCAGTTCTTC CASSFTSGGYVQFF
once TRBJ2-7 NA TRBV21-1 TGTGCCAGCAGCAAAGTCCAGGACCGGAGGTACGAGCAGTACTTC CASSKVQDRRYEQYF
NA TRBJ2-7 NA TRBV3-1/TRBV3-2 TGTGCCAGCAGCCAAGAGCTCCACTCCCCCTACGAGCAGTACTTC CASSQELHSPYEQYF
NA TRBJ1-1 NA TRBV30 TGTGCCTGGAGTCCACAGGGAGCTAGGGCAGCTTTCTTT CAWSPQGARAAFF
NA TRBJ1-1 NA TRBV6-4 TGTGCCAGCAGTGACCACCCCGGCACTGAAGCTTTCTTT CASSDHPGTEAFF
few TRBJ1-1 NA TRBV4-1 TGCGCCAGCAGCCAATTGGTCACGGGTATGATGGGGAACACTGAAGCTTTCTTT CASSQLVTGMMGNTEAFF
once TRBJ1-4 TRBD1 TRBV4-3 TGCGCCAGCAGCCGCCTGTTTACGGACAGGGAGGATAATGAAAAACTGTTTTTT CASSRLFTDREDNEKLFF
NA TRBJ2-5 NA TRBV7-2 TGTGCCAGCAGCTTAGCGCGGTTGGGGGTTGCGGAGACCCAGTACTTC CASSLARLGVAETQYF
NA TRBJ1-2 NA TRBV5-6 TGTGCCAGCAGCCTGTCGGGACTCTCCAGGGGCTATGGCTACACCTTC CASSLSGLSRGYGYTF
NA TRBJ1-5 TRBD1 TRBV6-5 TGTGCCAGCAGTTTCCGGACAGGGGATCAGCCCCAGCATTTT CASSFRTGDQPQHF